The source of this T cell receptor beta chain is a study of T cells in Graves' hyperthyroidism and ophthalmopathy. The investigators amplified TCR beta CDR3 regions from RNA transcripts. The study used the HTBI primer set for a first-round RT-PCR of the TCR CDR3. MiXCR, applied by TCRdb to the multiplex PCR reads, yields one record per CDR3 protein. The profile covers about 480,000 distinct CDR3 sequences, with 13% to 15% appearing a single time and 15% to 20% taken by the ten largest. The CDR3 covers 13 residues. Germline CDR1 SGHNT, CDR2 YYREEE (reference sequence). Trimming shortened V by 5 bases and J by 2 bases, and 10 bases separated the two germline ends.

Sequencing used blood. The chain has TRBV5-4 and TRBJ2-5, with unresolved D. The origin of this receptor is a woman between 18 and 30 years old with Graves' hyperthyroidism. The CDR3 DNA is TGTGCCAGCAGTACGTGGGCACAAGAGACCCAGTACTTC. Protein sequence: CASSTWAQETQYF.